The T cell receptor beta chain described here comes from a study of cytomegalovirus exposure and HLA in healthy donors. General study results and limits: TRBV6-2, TRBV6-3 and other indistinguishable V segments were excluded. Among the CMV-associated chains, three were confirmed in vitro as specific for CMV antigens. Apparent HLA restriction characterized most CMV-associated TCR beta chains in a later analysis.

Vbeta (60) and Jbeta (13) primers were used in the PCR. As processed by the authors: In a later analysis, 80 million to 100 million unique TCR beta chains included roughly 11 million shared by two or more donors. Profiling relied on immunoSEQ multiplex PCR, and the TCRdb table lists in-frame clones only, not all of them. Clone size and V and J calls were adopted from that table, with D and trimming inferred from the DNA. The table lists 130,000 to 150,000 clones, approximately 70% of them singletons. Germline-derived CDR1 and CDR2 are MDHEN and SYDVKM. The CDR3 length is 15 residues. With 6 bases clipped from V and 2 bases from J, the junction kept 6 bases outside the gene matches. This clone was seen a single time. Antigen: not known.

The specimen was PBMCs. This chain uses TRBV28 with TRBJ2-2; 7 nucleotides match TRBD1. The sequence came from a human donor in good health. CDR3: CASSRDRANTGELFF. CDR3 coding DNA: TGTGCCAGCAGCCGTGACAGGGCAAACACCGGGGAGCTGTTTTTT. Full variable domain (outside the CDR3, taken from reference TRBV28 and TRBJ2-2): DVKVTQSSRYLVKRTGEKVFLECVQDMDHENMFWYRQDPGLGLRLIYFSYDVKMKEKGDIPEGYSVSREKKERFSLILESASTNQTSMYLCASSRDRANTGELFFGEGSRLTVL.